The 10 T cell receptor beta chains given below trace back to one sample, sequenced in a study of cytomegalovirus exposure and HLA in healthy donors. PCR primers comprised 60 Vbeta and 13 Jbeta primers. Here immunoSEQ multiplex PCR was the method, and the copy in TCRdb shows in-frame clones only, minus some. The sample holds fewer than 150,000 clones; roughly three quarters are singletons and the top ten take about 5.3%. The specimen sequenced was PBMCs. The receptor set was obtained from a woman between 50 and 59 years old in good health and CMV-seronegative.

This chain joins TRBV28 and TRBJ1-1, with TRBD1 matching 7 bases. Looked up from germline, CDR1 is MDHEN and CDR2 is SYDVKM. The V and J ends lost 6 bases and 3 bases, in that order; junction bases with no gene match: 7. This CDR3 contains 14 residues. The CDR3 DNA reads TGTGCCAGCAGGCGACAGGGCGCCCACACTGAAGCTTTCTTT. This translates into CASRRQGAHTEAFF.

As for this clone: This sample also contains other DNA sequences that code for the same CDR3. The V call is TRBV5-1, the J call TRBJ1-1; no firm D call. V lost 1 base to trimming and J lost 0 bases, with 7 bases between them. This CDR3 is built from 14 residues. Germline loops: CDR1 SGHRS, CDR2 YFSETQ. CDR3 sequence (DNA): TGCGCCAGCAGCTTGACAGCAATGAACACTGAAGCTTTCTTT. Protein product: CASSLTAMNTEAFF.

The table lists this clone with a few counts. The chain employs TRBV6-4 and TRBJ2-1; 9 bases are a match to TRBD2. The CDR3 covers 16 residues. Germline trimming cut 0 bases from V and 6 bases from J; bases unmatched to any gene: 6. Germline CDR1 is MRHNA and CDR2 is SNTAGT. In DNA form, the CDR3 reads TGTGCCAGCAGTGACTCGGGCGGGGGGGCCGTCAATGAGCAGTTCTTC. Protein: CASSDSGGGAVNEQFF.

V and J are TRBV7-9 and TRBJ2-1; possibly TRBD2 for D (6 bases). The V gene's germline CDR1 is SEHNR and CDR2 FQNEAQ (reference sequence). V was cut by 1 base and J by 6 bases, with 13 bases left in between. The CDR3 loop spans 15 amino acids. The CDR3 reads CASSLDLGGGNEQFF. The CDR3 nucleotides read TGTGCCAGCAGCTTAGACCTGGGGGGAGGCAATGAGCAGTTCTTC.

This chain joins TRBV27 and TRBJ1-3; the match to TRBD1 covers 8 bases. Germline lookup yields CDR1 MNHEY and CDR2 SMNVEV (reference sequence). This CDR3 region has 16 residues. Trimming at V came to 4 bases and at J to 3 bases, leaving 8 bases not matched to a gene. As DNA, the CDR3 is TGTGCCAGCAGTTCGAGACAGGGGTTCGGTGGAAACACCATATATTTT. Translation gives CASSSRQGFGGNTIYF.

For this clone: Sequence at one end of the junction differs from germline and may be a read error. The gene calls are TRBV7-8 and TRBJ2-2; 10 bases fit TRBD2. CDR3 length: 14 amino acids. Germline-derived CDR1 and CDR2 are SGHVS and FQNEAQ. The CDR3 region has the DNA TGTACCAGCAGTTCAGCGGGGGGGATCGGGGAGCTGTTTTTT. Translation: CTSSSAGGIGELFF.

V and J are TRBV6-1 and TRBJ2-7; D is possibly TRBD2 (5 bases). The germline gives CDR1 MNHNS, CDR2 SASEGT. The V gene lost 4 bases and the J gene lost 1 base, with 8 bases spanning the gap. The CDR3 covers 13 residues. DNA for the CDR3: TGTGCCAGCAGTGGAGCGGAGTCCTACGAGCAGTACTTC. Translation: CASSGAESYEQYF.

The genes are TRBV28 and TRBJ1-1, with 8 bases aligning to TRBD1. CDR3 length equals 15 residues. Germline V lookup: CDR1 MDHEN, CDR2 SYDVKM. V lost 3 bases, J lost 2 bases, and 5 bases stayed unmatched. The CDR3 nucleotides read TGTGCCAGCAGTTTGGGACAGGCGCTAAACACTGAAGCTTTCTTT. It is translated as CASSLGQALNTEAFF. Filled out from reference TRBV28 and TRBJ1-1, the complete variable domain reads DVKVTQSSRYLVKRTGEKVFLECVQDMDHENMFWYRQDPGLGLRLIYFSYDVKMKEKGDIPEGYSVSREKKERFSLILESASTNQTSMYLCASSLGQALNTEAFFGQGTRLTVV.

CDR3 coding DNA: TGTGCCAGCAGTGAAAGGGGGATGAACACTGAAGCTTTCTTT. Its translation: CASSERGMNTEAFF. V is TRBV2 and J is TRBJ1-1, with a tentative D call TRBD1 (6 bases). Germline-derived CDR1 and CDR2 are SNHLY and FYNNEI. V was shortened by 2 bases and J by 0 bases, with 7 bases between the two germline ends. The CDR3 is 14 residues long. The complete variable domain, with remaining parts taken from reference TRBV2 and TRBJ1-1, reads EPEVTQTPSHQVTQMGQEVILRCVPISNHLYFYWYRQILGQKVEFLVSFYNNEISEKSEIFDDQFSVERPDGSNFTLKIRSTKLEDSAMYFCASSERGMNTEAFFGQGTRLTVV.

Comments on this clone: Compared with germline, one end of the junction differs, possibly owing to a read error. This chain links TRBV4-2 with TRBJ2-7; D is undetermined. The CDR3 totals 12 residues. CDR1 is LGHNA, CDR2 YNFKEQ, per germline. Here the CDR3 reads CASSQVRSLVNF. The CDR3 DNA reads as TGTGCCAGCAGCCAGGTTCGGTCGCTGGTGAACTTC.